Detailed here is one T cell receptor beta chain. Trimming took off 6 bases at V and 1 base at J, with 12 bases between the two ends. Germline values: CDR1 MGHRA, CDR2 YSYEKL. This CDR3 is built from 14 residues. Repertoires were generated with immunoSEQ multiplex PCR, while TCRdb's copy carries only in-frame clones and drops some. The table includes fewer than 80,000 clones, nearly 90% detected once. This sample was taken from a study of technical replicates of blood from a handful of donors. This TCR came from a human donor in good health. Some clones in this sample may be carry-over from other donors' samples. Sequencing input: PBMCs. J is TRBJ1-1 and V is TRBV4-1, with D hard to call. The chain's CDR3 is CASRGTLKNTEAFF. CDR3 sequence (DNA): TGCGCCAGCAGGGGCACATTAAAGAACACTGAAGCTTTCTTT.